The present T cell receptor beta chain was sequenced within a study of T cell responses to AZD1222 COVID-19 vaccine. With 7 bases clipped from V and 3 bases from J, the junction kept 11 bases outside the gene matches. The CDR3 is 15 amino acids. CDR1 and CDR2 (germline): SGHRS, YFSETQ. Only in-frame clones appear in the TCRdb table, and some are missing; sequencing was by immunoSEQ multiplex PCR. The sample gives around 150,000 clones, approximately 94% of which show up once; 4% to 5.5% is in the top ten. This sequence joins TRBV5-1 and TRBJ2-3, with 7 bases matching TRBD2. This receptor was taken from an adult who received the AZD1222 COVID-19 vaccine. Here the sequenced sample was peripheral blood, taken 28 days after the second AZD1222 dose. The CDR3 protein is CASGGGGFRTDTQYF. CDR3 sequence (DNA): TGCGCCAGCGGCGGCGGGGGTTTCAGAACAGATACGCAGTATTTT.